The 18 T cell receptor beta chains below all came from one sample that was sequenced in a study of cytomegalovirus exposure and HLA in healthy donors. Researchers ran the PCR with 60 Vbeta and 13 Jbeta primers. Libraries were prepared by immunoSEQ multiplex PCR; TCRdb keeps only in-frame clonotypes and omits some of them. In the table there are approximately 71,000 clones, around 72% of which are singletons. The specimen sequenced was PBMCs. These receptors were obtained from a woman in her thirties or forties in good health and CMV-seropositive.

This chain connects TRBV2 to TRBJ1-2, with 9 bases aligning to TRBD1. The CDR3 length is 16 residues. V was pared by 9 bases and J by 0 bases, with 11 bases of the junction left unmatched. Per germline, CDR1 SNHLY and CDR2 FYNNEI. Here the CDR3 reads CARGPGTGHTNYGYTF. The DNA of the CDR3 is TGTGCCAGGGGACCCGGGACAGGGCATACTAACTATGGCTACACCTTC.

V usage is TRBV9 and J usage is TRBJ2-7; D is possibly TRBD2 (6 bases). V was clipped by 3 bases and J by 4 bases, with 8 bases between them. The CDR3 contains 12 residues. Looked up from germline, CDR1 is SGDLS and CDR2 is YYNGEE. The CDR3 DNA follows: TGTGCCAGCAGCGGGGCGGGGTACGAGCAGTACTTC. Encoded protein: CASSGAGYEQYF.

The chain's CDR3 is CASSDPGLAYEQYF. For the CDR3, the DNA is TGTGCCAGCAGTGATCCGGGACTCGCCTACGAGCAGTACTTC. J is TRBJ2-7 and V is TRBV2; possibly TRBD2 for D (6 bases). The germline gives CDR1 SNHLY, CDR2 FYNNEI. V was shortened by 3 bases and J by 2 bases, with 11 bases between the two germline ends. The CDR3 runs to 14 residues.

The chain links TRBV6-5 to TRBJ2-2; D not certain. The V end lost 4 bases, the J end lost 1 base, and 7 bases lay between the germline ends. Looked up from germline, CDR1 is MNHEY and CDR2 is SVGAGI. This CDR3 comprises 14 residues. The CDR3 protein is CASSLTRNTGELFF. The CDR3 region has the DNA TGTGCCAGCAGTTTAACAAGGAACACCGGGGAGCTGTTTTTT.

The genes are TRBV7-9 and TRBJ1-6, with 8 bases matching TRBD1. CDR1 is SEHNR and CDR2 is FQNEAQ in the germline V gene (reference sequence). The CDR3 has 14 amino acids. The junction had 14 bases not matched to a gene; V was cut back by 7 bases and J by 15 bases. CDR3 DNA sequence: TGTGCCAGCACCAAACCTGGGCAGGGGGCCAACCTCCACTTT. It yields the protein CASTKPGQGANLHF.

In this sample, this clone turned up a few times. The chain links TRBV2 to TRBJ2-1; D ambiguous. V shed 7 bases and J shed 0 bases, with 10 bases lying between them. The germline V gene encodes CDR1 SNHLY and CDR2 FYNNEI. CDR3 length: 14 amino acids. CDR3 sequence: CASIRSSSYNEQFF. The CDR3 nucleotides read TGTGCCAGCATCCGGTCGAGCTCCTACAATGAGCAGTTCTTC.

This clone appeared a few times. The chain joins TRBV5-6 to TRBJ2-3; 8 positions match TRBD2. Losses at the gene ends were 3 bases for V and 1 base for J; bases not matched to a gene: 7. This CDR3 is 16 amino acids long. The germline gives CDR1 SGHDT, CDR2 YYEEEE. CDR3 nucleotides: TGTGCCAGCAGCTGGGGGAGTAGCGGGGGCACAGATACGCAGTATTTT. Its protein product is CASSWGSSGGTDTQYF.

This clone appeared a few times. The V gene is TRBV6-4, the J gene TRBJ2-7, with a possible D match to TRBD1 (5 bases). This CDR3 region has 13 residues. V was cut by 3 bases and J by 6 bases, with 12 bases left in between. Germline CDR1 is MRHNA and CDR2 is SNTAGT. The CDR3 is CASSEERGSEQYF. CDR3 nucleotide sequence: TGTGCCAGCAGTGAAGAAAGGGGAAGCGAGCAGTACTTC.

The chain combines TRBV11-1 with TRBJ1-1; D is perhaps TRBD1 (5 bases). Per the germline V gene, CDR1 is SGHAT and CDR2 is FQDESV (reference sequence). The CDR3 loop spans 16 amino acids. Trimming pared 1 base from V and 5 bases from J, leaving 17 bases between. CDR3 loop: CASSLGSGLGRTEAFF. The CDR3 nucleotides are TGTGCCAGCAGCTTAGGGTCAGGGCTCGGGAGAACTGAAGCTTTCTTT.

The chain joins TRBV25-1 to TRBJ1-5; a possible D gene is TRBD1 (5 bases). The V end lost 4 bases, the J end lost 7 bases, and 14 bases lay between the germline ends. This CDR3 has 14 residues. Germline values: CDR1 MGHDK, CDR2 SYGVNS. This chain's CDR3 is CASSVVGEGQPQHF. The CDR3 DNA is TGTGCCAGCAGTGTAGTAGGGGAGGGGCAGCCCCAGCATTTT.

In nucleotides, the CDR3 is TGTGCCAGCAGGAACTTGGGACTAGCGAGCTACGAGCAGTACTTC. It is translated as CASRNLGLASYEQYF. V is TRBV2 and J is TRBJ2-7, with 10 bases fitting TRBD2. The V gene end was trimmed by 6 bases and the J gene end by 3 bases; junction bases not matched to a gene: 8. CDR3 length: 15 residues. CDR1 is SNHLY, CDR2 FYNNEI, per germline.

The chain's CDR3 is CASSEGDQTYNEQFF. CDR3 in DNA: TGTGCCAGCAGTGAAGGTGACCAGACTTACAATGAGCAGTTCTTC. The chain couples TRBV6-1 to TRBJ2-1; D unclear. Germline-derived CDR1 and CDR2 are MNHNS and SASEGT. The CDR3 is 15 residues long. The ends were cut back, 1 base at V and 4 bases at J, with 11 bases in the middle.

This chain links TRBV30 with TRBJ1-1; no clear D. Germline V gives CDR1 GTSNPN, CDR2 SVGIG (reference sequence). The V and J ends lost 0 bases and 5 bases respectively, with 4 bases between them. CDR3 length: 11 residues. The CDR3 is CAWSVLTEAFF. CDR3 nucleotides: TGTGCCTGGAGTGTATTAACTGAAGCTTTCTTT.

The chain combines TRBV6-6 with TRBJ1-1, with D perhaps matching TRBD1 (5 bases). Germline lookup yields CDR1 MNHNY and CDR2 SVGAGI (reference sequence). The V end was cut by 3 bases, the J end by 4 bases, with 15 bases between. CDR3 length: 15 residues. This chain's CDR3 is CASSYLVDRSTEAFF. The CDR3, as DNA: TGTGCCAGCAGTTATTTGGTCGACAGATCCACTGAAGCTTTCTTT.

This clone has a handful of counts. The chain carries TRBV20-1 and TRBJ1-1; D uncertain. The CDR3 length is 11 residues. Per germline, CDR1 DFQATT and CDR2 SNEGSKA (reference sequence). Trimming pared 1 base from V and 3 bases from J, leaving 3 bases between. Here the CDR3 DNA reads TGCAGTGCTAGAGCGGACACTGAAGCTTTCTTT. Encoded protein: CSARADTEAFF.

This chain connects TRBV7-2 to TRBJ1-2; D remains unclear. CDR3 length equals 12 residues. V was trimmed by 4 bases and J by 5 bases, leaving 8 bases between them. Germline V gene lookup returns CDR1 SGHTA and CDR2 FQGNSA. The CDR3 region is CASSSSTYGYTF. Here the CDR3 DNA reads TGTGCCAGCAGCTCATCCACTTATGGCTACACCTTC.

The gene calls are TRBV5-1 and TRBJ1-2; the D gene is possibly TRBD1 (5 bases). Germline V gives CDR1 SGHRS, CDR2 YFSETQ. V shed 0 bases and J shed 7 bases, with 16 bases lying between them. CDR3 length: 15 amino acids. CDR3 sequence: CASSLARQGLGGYTF. CDR3 sequence (DNA): TGCGCCAGCAGCTTGGCAAGGCAGGGCCTCGGTGGCTACACCTTC.

CDR3 loop: CASSGGPAFYEQYF. The CDR3 DNA follows: TGTGCCAGCAGTGGGGGGCCGGCCTTCTACGAGCAGTACTTC. The chain recombines TRBV6-1 with TRBJ2-5; tentatively, D is TRBD1 (6 bases). The J call could be wrong; TRBJ2-7 is a better fit for the DNA end. This CDR3 is 14 amino acids long. Germline loops: CDR1 MNHNS, CDR2 SASEGT.